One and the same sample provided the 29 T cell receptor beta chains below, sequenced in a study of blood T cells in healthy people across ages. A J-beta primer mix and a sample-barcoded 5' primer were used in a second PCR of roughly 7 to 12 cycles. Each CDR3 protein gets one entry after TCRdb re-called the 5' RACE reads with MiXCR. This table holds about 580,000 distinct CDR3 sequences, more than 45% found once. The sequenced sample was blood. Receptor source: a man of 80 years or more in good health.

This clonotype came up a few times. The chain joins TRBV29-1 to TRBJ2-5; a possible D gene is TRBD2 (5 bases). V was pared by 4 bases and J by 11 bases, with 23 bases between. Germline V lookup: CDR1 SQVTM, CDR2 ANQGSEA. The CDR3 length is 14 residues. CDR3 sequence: CSVAGADLHNEQYF. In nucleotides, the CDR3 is TGCAGCGTTGCCGGAGCGGACCTCCACAATGAGCAGTACTTC.

The CDR3 here is CASTETVSSYNEQFF. The CDR3 region has the DNA TGTGCCAGCACCGAGACGGTGAGCTCCTACAATGAGCAGTTCTTC. The chain uses TRBV7-8 and TRBJ2-1; D is unresolved. The ends were cut back, 7 bases at V and 0 bases at J, with 13 bases in the middle. Germline V gene data show CDR1 as SGHVS and CDR2 as FQNEAQ. The CDR3 spans 15 residues.

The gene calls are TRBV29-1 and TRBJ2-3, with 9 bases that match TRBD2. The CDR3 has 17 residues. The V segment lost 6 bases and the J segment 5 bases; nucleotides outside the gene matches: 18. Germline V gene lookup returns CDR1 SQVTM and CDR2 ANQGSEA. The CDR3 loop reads CSVGSQGSGGDIDTQYF. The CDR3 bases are TGCAGCGTCGGTTCCCAGGGTAGCGGGGGAGATATAGATACGCAGTATTTT.

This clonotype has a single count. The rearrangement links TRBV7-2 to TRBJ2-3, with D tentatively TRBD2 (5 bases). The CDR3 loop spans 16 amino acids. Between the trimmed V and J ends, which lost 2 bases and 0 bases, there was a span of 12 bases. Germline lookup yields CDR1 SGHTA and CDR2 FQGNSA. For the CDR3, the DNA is TGTGCCAGCAGCTTAATGTTAGCGTCTAGCACAGATACGCAGTATTTT. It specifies CASSLMLASSTDTQYF.

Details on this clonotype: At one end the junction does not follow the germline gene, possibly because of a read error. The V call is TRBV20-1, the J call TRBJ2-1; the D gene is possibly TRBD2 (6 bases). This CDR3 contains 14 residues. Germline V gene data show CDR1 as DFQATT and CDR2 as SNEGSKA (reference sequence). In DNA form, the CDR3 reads TGCAGTACTAGAGAGGATGAGCGGGCCCTCGAGCAGTTCTTC. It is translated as CSTREDERALEQFF.

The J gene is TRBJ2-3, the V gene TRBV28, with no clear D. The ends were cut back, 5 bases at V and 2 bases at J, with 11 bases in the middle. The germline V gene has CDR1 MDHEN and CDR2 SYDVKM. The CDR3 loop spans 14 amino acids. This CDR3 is CASSVGINTDTQYF. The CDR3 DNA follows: TGTGCCAGCAGTGTGGGTATCAACACAGATACGCAGTATTTT.

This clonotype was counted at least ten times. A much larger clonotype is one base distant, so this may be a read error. The CDR3 bases are TGTGCCACTTCTCGCGAGGGTGAGCAGTACTTC. As protein: CATSREGEQYF. This rearrangement joins TRBV6-5 to TRBJ2-5; D possibly corresponds to TRBD2 (5 bases). Trimming cost V 10 bases and J 11 bases, with 17 bases left between them. There are 11 residues in the CDR3. Per the germline V gene, CDR1 is MNHEY and CDR2 is SVGAGI.

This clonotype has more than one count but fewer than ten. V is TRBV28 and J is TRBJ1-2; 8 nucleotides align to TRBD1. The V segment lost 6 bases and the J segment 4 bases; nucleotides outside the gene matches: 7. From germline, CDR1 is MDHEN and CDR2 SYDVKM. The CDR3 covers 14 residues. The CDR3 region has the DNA TGTGCCAGCAGCCAGGGGGCGCGGAGCTATGGCTACACCTTC. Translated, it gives CASSQGARSYGYTF.

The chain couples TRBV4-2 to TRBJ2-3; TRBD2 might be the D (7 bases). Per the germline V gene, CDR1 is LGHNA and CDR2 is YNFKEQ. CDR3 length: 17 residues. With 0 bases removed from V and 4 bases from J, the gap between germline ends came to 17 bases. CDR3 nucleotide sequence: TGTGCCAGCAGCCAAGACAGGCGGGGGCAGGGACCAGATACGCAGTATTTT. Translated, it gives CASSQDRRGQGPDTQYF.

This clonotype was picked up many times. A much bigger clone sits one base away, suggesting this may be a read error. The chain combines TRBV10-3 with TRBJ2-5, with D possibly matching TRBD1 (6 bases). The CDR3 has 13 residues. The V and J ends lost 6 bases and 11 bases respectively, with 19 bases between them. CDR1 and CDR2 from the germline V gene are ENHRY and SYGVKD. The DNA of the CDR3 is TGTGCCATCAGAACAGGGACCCACAATGAGCAGTACTTC. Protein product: CAIRTGTHNEQYF.

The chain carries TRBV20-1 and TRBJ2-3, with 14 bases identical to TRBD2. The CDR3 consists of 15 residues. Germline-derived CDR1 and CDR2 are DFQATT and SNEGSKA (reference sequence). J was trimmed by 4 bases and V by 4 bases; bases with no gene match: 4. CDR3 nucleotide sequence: TGCAGTGCTACGGGACTAGCGGGAGCGCCAGATACGCAGTATTTT. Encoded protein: CSATGLAGAPDTQYF.

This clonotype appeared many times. CDR3 sequence: CSARDLSGEQYF. CDR3 nucleotides: TGCAGTGCTAGAGATTTGAGCGGCGAGCAGTACTTC. This rearrangement joins TRBV20-1 to TRBJ2-7, with D possibly matching TRBD2 (5 bases). Deletions cut 0 bases from V and 6 bases from J, with 9 bases between. The CDR3 extends over 12 amino acids. Germline loops: CDR1 DFQATT, CDR2 SNEGSKA (reference sequence).

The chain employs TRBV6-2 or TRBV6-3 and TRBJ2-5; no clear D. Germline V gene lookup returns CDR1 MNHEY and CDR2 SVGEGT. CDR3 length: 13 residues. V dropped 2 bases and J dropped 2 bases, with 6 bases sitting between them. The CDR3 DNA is TGTGCCAGCAGTTACAGCCTACAAGAGACCCAGTACTTC. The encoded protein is CASSYSLQETQYF.

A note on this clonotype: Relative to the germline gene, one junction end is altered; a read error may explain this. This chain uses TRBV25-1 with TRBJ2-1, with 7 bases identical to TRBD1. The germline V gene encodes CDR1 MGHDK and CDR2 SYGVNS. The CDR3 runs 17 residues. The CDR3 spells CANSEAQDRNLYNEQFF. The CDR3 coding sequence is TGTGCCAACAGTGAGGCCCAGGACAGGAATCTTTACAATGAGCAGTTCTTC.

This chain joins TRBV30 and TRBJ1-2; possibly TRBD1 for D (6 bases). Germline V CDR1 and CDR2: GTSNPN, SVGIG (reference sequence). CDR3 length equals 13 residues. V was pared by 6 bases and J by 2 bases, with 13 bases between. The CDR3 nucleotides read TGTGCCTGCCCTTACAGGGCGAACTATGGCTACACCTTC. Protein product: CACPYRANYGYTF.

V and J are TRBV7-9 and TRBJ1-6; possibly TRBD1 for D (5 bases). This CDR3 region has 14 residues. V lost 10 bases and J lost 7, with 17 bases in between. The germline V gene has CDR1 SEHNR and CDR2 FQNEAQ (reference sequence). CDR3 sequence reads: CATLSPGGNSPLHF. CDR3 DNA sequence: TGTGCCACCCTATCCCCCGGGGGGAATTCACCCCTCCACTTT.

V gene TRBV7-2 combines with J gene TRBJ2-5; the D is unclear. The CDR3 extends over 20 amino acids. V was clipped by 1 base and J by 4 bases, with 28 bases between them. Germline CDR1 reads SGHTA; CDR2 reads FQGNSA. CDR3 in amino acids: CASSLGGNGFQAPRRETQYF. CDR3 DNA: TGTGCCAGCAGCTTAGGGGGTAACGGCTTCCAGGCCCCGCGGAGAGAGACCCAGTACTTC. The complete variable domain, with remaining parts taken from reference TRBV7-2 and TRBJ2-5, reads GAGVSQSPSNKVTEKGKDVELRCDPISGHTALYWYRQSLGQGLEFLIYFQGNSAPDKSGLPSDRFSAERTGGSVSTLTIQRTQQEDSAVYLCASSLGGNGFQAPRRETQYFGPGTRLLVL.

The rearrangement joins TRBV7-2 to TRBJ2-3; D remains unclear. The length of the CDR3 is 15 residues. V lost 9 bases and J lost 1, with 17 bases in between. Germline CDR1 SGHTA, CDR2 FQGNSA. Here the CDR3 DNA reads TGTGCCAGAGAACCCCTGGGCGGCCGCACAGATACGCAGTATTTT. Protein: CAREPLGGRTDTQYF.

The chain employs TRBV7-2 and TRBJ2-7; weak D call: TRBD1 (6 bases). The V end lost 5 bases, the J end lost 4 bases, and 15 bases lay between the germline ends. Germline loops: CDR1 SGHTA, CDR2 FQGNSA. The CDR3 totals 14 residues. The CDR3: CASSRKPTGYEQYF. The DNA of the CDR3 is TGTGCCAGCAGCCGCAAACCCACAGGGTACGAGCAGTACTTC.

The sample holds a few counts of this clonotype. The CDR3 protein is CASSQGYGGNYEQYF. The CDR3 coding sequence is TGCGCCAGCAGCCAAGGCTACGGAGGGAACTACGAGCAGTACTTC. The V gene is TRBV4-3, the J gene TRBJ2-7; possibly TRBD2 for D (6 bases). V was shortened by 1 base and J by 3 bases, with 13 bases between the two germline ends. Per germline, CDR1 LGHNA and CDR2 YSLEER. The CDR3 extends over 15 amino acids.

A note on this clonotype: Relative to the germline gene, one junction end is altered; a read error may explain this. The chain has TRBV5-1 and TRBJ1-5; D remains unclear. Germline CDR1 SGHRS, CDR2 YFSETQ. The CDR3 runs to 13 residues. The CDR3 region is CASSLSGNQPQHF. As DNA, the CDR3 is TGTGCCAGCAGCTTATCCGGCAATCAGCCCCAGCATTTT.

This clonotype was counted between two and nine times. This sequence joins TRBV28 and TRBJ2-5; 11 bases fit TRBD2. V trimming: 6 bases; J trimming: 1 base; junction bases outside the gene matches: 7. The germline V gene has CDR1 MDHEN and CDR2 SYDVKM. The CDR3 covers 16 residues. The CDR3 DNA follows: TGTGCCAGCAGATCTCCCGGGACTAGCGGCCAAGAGACCCAGTACTTC. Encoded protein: CASRSPGTSGQETQYF.

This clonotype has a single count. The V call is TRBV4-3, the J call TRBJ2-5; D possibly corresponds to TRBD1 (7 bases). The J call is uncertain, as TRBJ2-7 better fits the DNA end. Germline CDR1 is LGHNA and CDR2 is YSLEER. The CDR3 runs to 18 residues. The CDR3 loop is CASSQDSGGLNVPPEQYF. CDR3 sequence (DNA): TGCGCCAGCAGCCAAGATTCAGGGGGACTTAACGTTCCTCCCGAGCAGTACTTC.

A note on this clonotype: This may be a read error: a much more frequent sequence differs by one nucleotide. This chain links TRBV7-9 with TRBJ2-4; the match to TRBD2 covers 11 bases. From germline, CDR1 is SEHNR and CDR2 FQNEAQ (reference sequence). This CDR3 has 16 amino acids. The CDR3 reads CASSFLAGGAKSIQYF. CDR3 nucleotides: TGTGCCAGCAGCTTCTTAGCGGGGGGGGCCAAAAGCATTCAGTACTTC.

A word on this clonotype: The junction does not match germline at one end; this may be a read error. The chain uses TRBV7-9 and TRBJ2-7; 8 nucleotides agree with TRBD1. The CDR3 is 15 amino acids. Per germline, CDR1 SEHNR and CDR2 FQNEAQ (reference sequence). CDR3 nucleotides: TGTGCCAACAGCCCCGGGACAGGTGTCCCCTACGAGCAGTACTTC. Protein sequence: CANSPGTGVPYEQYF.

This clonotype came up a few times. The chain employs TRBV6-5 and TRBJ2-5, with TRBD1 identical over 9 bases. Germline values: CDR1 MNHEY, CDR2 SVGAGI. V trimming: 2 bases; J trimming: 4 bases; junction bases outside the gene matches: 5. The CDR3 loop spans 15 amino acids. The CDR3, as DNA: TGTGCCAGCAGTTACACCGGGACAGGGCGAGAGACCCAGTACTTC. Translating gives CASSYTGTGRETQYF.

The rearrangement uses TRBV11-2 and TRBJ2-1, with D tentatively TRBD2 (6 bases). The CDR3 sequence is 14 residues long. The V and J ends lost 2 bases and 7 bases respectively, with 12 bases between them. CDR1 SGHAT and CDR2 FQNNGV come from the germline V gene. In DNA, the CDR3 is TGTGCCAGCAGCTTACCGGGAGTGATAAATGAGCAGTTCTTC. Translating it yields CASSLPGVINEQFF.

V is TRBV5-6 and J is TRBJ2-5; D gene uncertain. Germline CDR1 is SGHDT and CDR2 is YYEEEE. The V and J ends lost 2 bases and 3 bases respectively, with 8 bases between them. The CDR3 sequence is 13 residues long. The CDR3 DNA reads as TGTGCCAGCAGCTTCGGAGATAAAGAGACCCAGTACTTC. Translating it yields CASSFGDKETQYF.

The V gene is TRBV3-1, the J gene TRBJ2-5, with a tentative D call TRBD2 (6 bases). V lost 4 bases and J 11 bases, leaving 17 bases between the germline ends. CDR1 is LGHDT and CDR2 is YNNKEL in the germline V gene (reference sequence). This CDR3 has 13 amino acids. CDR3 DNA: TGTGCCAGCAGCCGCCGAGCCGGGGGAGAGCAGTACTTC. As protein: CASSRRAGGEQYF.